The next 15 T cell receptor beta chains were all read from a single sample in a study of blood T cell repertoires in COVID-19. The assay was immunoSEQ multiplex PCR, and TCRdb's table has in-frame clones only and misses some. Here the sample spans some 130,000 clones, more than 90% being singletons. The specimen was peripheral blood. All receptors derive from a man in his fifties or sixties with COVID-19, enrolled during active disease.

The J gene is TRBJ1-2, the V gene TRBV2; a weak D match, TRBD1 (6 bases). CDR1 SNHLY and CDR2 FYNNEI come from the germline V gene. The CDR3 consists of 14 residues. V dropped 7 bases and J dropped 6 bases, with 18 bases sitting between them. CDR3 in DNA: TGTGCCAGCACCCCCCTGAGAGGGGGTAATGGCTACACCTTC. This codes for CASTPLRGGNGYTF.

The chain couples TRBV24-1 to TRBJ2-5; possibly TRBD2 for D (5 bases). Trimming took off 4 bases at V and 4 bases at J, with 12 bases between the two ends. The CDR3 length is 14 residues. Germline V gene data show CDR1 as KGHDR and CDR2 as SFDVKD. The CDR3 loop is CATSEPGEGETQYF. CDR3 DNA: TGTGCCACCAGTGAGCCCGGGGAAGGAGAGACCCAGTACTTC.

This clone showed up just once. This chain connects TRBV28 to TRBJ1-5; 9 bases are shared with TRBD1. Germline CDR1 reads MDHEN; CDR2 reads SYDVKM. J lost 8 bases, V lost 6 bases, and 8 bases had no gene match. This CDR3 has 14 amino acids. CDR3 amino acids: CASRTGDRVKPQHF. CDR3 nucleotides: TGTGCCAGCAGGACGGGGGACAGGGTTAAGCCCCAGCATTTT.

The chain carries TRBV11-3 and TRBJ1-5, with D possibly being TRBD1 (5 bases). The CDR3 contains 13 residues. V lost 9 bases to trimming and J lost 4 bases, with 13 bases between them. CDR1 and CDR2 from the germline V gene are SGHNT and YENEEA. DNA of the CDR3: TGTGCCAGGGGTTTGGGGCTTAATCAGCCCCAGCATTTT. This translates into CARGLGLNQPQHF. Looking up the rest from reference TRBV11-3 and TRBJ1-5 gives the full variable domain: EAGVVQSPRYKIIEKKQPVAFWCNPISGHNTLYWYLQNLGQGPELLIRYENEEAVDDSQLPKDRFSAERLKGVDSTLKIQPAELGDSAVYLCARGLGLNQPQHFGDGTRLSIL.

The CDR3 is CASSSGRTLYEQYF. DNA of the CDR3: TGTGCCAGTAGTAGCGGGAGGACTCTCTACGAGCAGTACTTC. V is TRBV19 and J is TRBJ2-7, with 8 bases that match TRBD2. Germline V lookup: CDR1 LNHDA, CDR2 SQIVND (reference sequence). The CDR3 runs to 14 residues. V dropped 4 bases and J dropped 3; count of bases not matched to a gene: 5.

The chain links TRBV4-1 to TRBJ1-1, with a weak D call TRBD1 (5 bases). Germline V CDR1 and CDR2: MGHRA, YSYEKL. The V and J ends lost 1 base and 5 bases respectively, with 11 bases between them. The CDR3 loop spans 14 amino acids. The CDR3 nucleotides are TGCGCCAGCAGCCAAGTTGAGGGGAGGACTGAAGCTTTCTTT. Amino acids: CASSQVEGRTEAFF.

The chain has TRBV3-1 (or the pseudogene TRBV3-2) and TRBJ2-5; 8 bases are shared with TRBD2. Germline V CDR1 and CDR2: LGHDT, YNNKEL (reference sequence). V lost 5 bases and J lost 1; bases outside the gene matches: 6. The CDR3 is made up of 15 amino acids. The CDR3 DNA reads TGTGCCAGCAGCGCCGGGACTAGGGTCCAAGAGACCCAGTACTTC. This gives the protein CASSAGTRVQETQYF.

The chain joins TRBV12-5 to TRBJ1-5, with no clear D. CDR1 LGHNT and CDR2 FRNRAP come from the germline V gene. The CDR3 covers 12 residues. Trimming took off 4 bases at V and 6 bases at J, with 7 bases between the two ends. CDR3 in amino acids: CASGSESQPQHF. CDR3 DNA: TGTGCTAGTGGTTCGGAGAGTCAGCCCCAGCATTTT. Supplemented by reference TRBV12-5 and TRBJ1-5, the full variable domain reads DARVTQTPRHKVTEMGQEVTMRCQPILGHNTVFWYRQTMMQGLELLAYFRNRAPLDDSGMPKDRFSAEMPDATLATLKIQPSEPRDSAVYFCASGSESQPQHFGDGTRLSIL.

This chain links TRBV18 with TRBJ2-1, with 14 nucleotides matching TRBD2. CDR1 and CDR2 (germline): KGHSH, LQKENI. With V trimmed by 3 bases and J by 7 bases, 5 bases remained unmatched. The CDR3 sequence is 16 residues long. DNA of the CDR3: TGTGCCAGCTCACCGACGGGACTAGCGGGGGAGAATGAGCAGTTCTTC. It encodes CASSPTGLAGENEQFF.

The V call is TRBV7-2, the J call TRBJ1-5; maybe TRBD1 (6 bases). This CDR3 has 16 residues. The V gene lost 4 bases and the J gene lost 1 base, with 14 bases spanning the gap. Germline V gene sequence: CDR1 SGHTA, CDR2 FQGNSA. Here the CDR3 DNA reads TGTGCCAGCAGCTCAGGGGCGGGAGAGAGCAATCAGCCCCAGCATTTT. It specifies CASSSGAGESNQPQHF.

The V and J genes are TRBV6-5 and TRBJ1-1; 9 bases are a match to TRBD1. The V gene end was trimmed by 4 bases and the J gene end by 4 bases; junction bases not matched to a gene: 7. The CDR3 spans 15 residues. The V gene's germline CDR1 is MNHEY and CDR2 SVGAGI. The DNA for the CDR3 is TGTGCCAGCAGTTCAAGACAGGGGGGGGTCACTGAAGCTTTCTTT. It is translated as CASSSRQGGVTEAFF.

V is TRBV4-3 and J is TRBJ2-2; D is possibly TRBD2 (5 bases). The length of the CDR3 is 18 residues. The V and J ends lost 0 bases and 4 bases respectively, with 18 bases between them. Germline loops: CDR1 LGHNA, CDR2 YSLEER. The CDR3 loop reads CASSQDPPGLERTGELFF. CDR3 nucleotides: TGCGCCAGCAGCCAAGATCCCCCGGGGTTGGAGCGCACCGGGGAGCTGTTTTTT.

This chain uses TRBV6-5 with TRBJ1-5; D unclear. This CDR3 spans 14 amino acids. The germline V and J ends were trimmed by 0 bases and 0 bases, with 3 bases remaining between them. Germline CDR1 is MNHEY and CDR2 is SVGAGI. The CDR3 DNA reads TGTGCCAGCAGTTACTCCAATAGCAATCAGCCCCAGCATTTT. Translated, it gives CASSYSNSNQPQHF.

With respect to this clone: A junction end diverges from the germline sequence, so it may reflect a read error. The rearrangement uses TRBV7-7 and TRBJ2-3; 14 bases match TRBD2. This CDR3 is built from 15 residues. The germline CDR1 and CDR2 sequences are SSHAT and FNYEAQ (reference sequence). The chain's CDR3 is CASSQTSGRADTQYF. CDR3 DNA: TGTGCTAGCAGCCAGACTAGCGGGAGGGCAGATACGCAGTATTTT.

The rearrangement links TRBV7-2 to TRBJ1-2, with 7 bases that match TRBD1. This CDR3 has 16 residues. The V gene's germline CDR1 is SGHTA and CDR2 FQGNSA. Germline trimming cut 1 base from V and 8 bases from J; bases unmatched to any gene: 13. CDR3 in amino acids: CASSLEHLQGSGGYTF. The CDR3 bases are TGTGCCAGCAGCTTAGAACACTTACAGGGGAGTGGGGGCTACACCTTC.